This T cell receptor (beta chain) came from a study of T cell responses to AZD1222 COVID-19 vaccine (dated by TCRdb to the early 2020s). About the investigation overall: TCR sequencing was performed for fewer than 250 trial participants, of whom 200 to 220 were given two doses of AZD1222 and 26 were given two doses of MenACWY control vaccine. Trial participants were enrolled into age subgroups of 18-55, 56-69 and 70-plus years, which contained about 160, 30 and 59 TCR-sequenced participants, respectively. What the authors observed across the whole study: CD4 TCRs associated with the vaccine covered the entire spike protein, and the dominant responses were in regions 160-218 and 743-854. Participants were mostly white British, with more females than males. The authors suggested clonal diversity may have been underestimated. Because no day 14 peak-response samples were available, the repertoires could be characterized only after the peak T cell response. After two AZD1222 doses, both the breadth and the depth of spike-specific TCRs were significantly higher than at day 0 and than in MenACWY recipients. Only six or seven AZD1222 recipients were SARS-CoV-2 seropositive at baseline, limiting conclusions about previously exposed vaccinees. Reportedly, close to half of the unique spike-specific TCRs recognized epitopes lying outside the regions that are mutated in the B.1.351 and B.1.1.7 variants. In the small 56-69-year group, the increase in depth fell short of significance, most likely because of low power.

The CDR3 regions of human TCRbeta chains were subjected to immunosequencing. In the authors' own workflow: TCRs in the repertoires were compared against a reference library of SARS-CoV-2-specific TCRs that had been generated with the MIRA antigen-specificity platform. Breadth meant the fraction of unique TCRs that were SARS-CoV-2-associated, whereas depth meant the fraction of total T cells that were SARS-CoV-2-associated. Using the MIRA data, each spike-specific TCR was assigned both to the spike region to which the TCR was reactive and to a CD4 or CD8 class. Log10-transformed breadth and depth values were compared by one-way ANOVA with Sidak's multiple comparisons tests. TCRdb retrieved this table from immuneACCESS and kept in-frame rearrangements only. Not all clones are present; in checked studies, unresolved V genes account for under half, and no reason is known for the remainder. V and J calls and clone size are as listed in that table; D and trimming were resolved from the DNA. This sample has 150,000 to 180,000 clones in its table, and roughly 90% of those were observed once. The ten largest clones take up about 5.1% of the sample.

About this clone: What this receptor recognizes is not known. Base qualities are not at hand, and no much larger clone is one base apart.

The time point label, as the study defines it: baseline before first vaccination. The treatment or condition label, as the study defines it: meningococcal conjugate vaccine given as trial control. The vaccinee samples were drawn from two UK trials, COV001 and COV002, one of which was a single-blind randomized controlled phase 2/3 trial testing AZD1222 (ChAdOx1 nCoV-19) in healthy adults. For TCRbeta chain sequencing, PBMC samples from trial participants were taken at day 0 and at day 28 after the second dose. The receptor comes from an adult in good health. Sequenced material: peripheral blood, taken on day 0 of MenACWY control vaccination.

Here is the DNA: TGTGCCAGCAGTTTAAGGGACTTGCGGGAGCAGTACTTC. Protein translation: CASSLRDLREQYF. Recombination linked TRBV27 to TRBJ2-7, with TRBD2 perhaps the D gene, on 6 matching bases. Sequences MNHEY (CDR1) and SMNVEV (CDR2) are obtained from the germline V gene (reference sequence). The CDR3 sequence holds 13 residues, the cysteine and phenylalanine included. The CDR3 DNA has 39 bases and is translated from base 1. The V end loses 2 bases and the J end loses 7 bases, and a stretch of 12 bases separates them.